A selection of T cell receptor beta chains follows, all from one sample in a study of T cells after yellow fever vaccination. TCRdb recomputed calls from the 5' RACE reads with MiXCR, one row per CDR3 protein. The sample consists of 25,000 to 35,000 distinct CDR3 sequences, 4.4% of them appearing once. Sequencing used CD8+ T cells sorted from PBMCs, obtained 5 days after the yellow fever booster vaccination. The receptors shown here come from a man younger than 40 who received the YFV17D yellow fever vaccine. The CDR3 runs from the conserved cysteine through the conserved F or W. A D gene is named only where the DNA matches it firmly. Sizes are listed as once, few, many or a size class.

TGTGCCTGGAGTGAGGATAGACCCTACAATGAGCAGTTCTTC	CAWSEDRPYNEQFF	many	TRBV30	TRBJ2-1	NA
TGTGCCAGCAGCCCTCCGGGACACCTCCCCGAGACCCAGTACTTC	CASSPPGHLPETQYF	many	TRBV14	TRBJ2-5	NA
TGTGCCAGCAGCGTGGGAGACAGGGGCTACAATGAGCAGTTCTTC	CASSVGDRGYNEQFF	many	TRBV7-9	TRBJ2-1	TRBD1
TGCAGCGTTGTGGCAGGGGGCTACGAGCAGTACTTC	CSVVAGGYEQYF	few	TRBV29-1	TRBJ2-7	TRBD1
TGTGCCACCACCCCGTGGTCTGGGGCCAACGTCCTGACTTTC	CATTPWSGANVLTF	many	TRBV6-1	TRBJ2-6	NA
TGTGCCAGCAGGGGTACAGGGGTCGGGGAGCTGTTTTTT	CASRGTGVGELFF	many	TRBV7-3	TRBJ2-2	TRBD1
TGTGCCAGCAGCCCCAGGGGCCACTACGAGCAGTACTTC	CASSPRGHYEQYF	many	TRBV5-4	TRBJ2-7	NA
TGTGCCAGCACCGCAGGGGGTTCACAAGAGACCCAGTACTTC	CASTAGGSQETQYF	many	TRBV12-3/TRBV12-4	TRBJ2-5	TRBD1
TGTGCCAGCAGCCGTAAACGACATAAACGCACAGATACGCAGTATTTT	CASSRKRHKRTDTQYF	many	TRBV7-9	TRBJ2-3	NA
TGTGCCAGCAGTTTAGCTGGACAGGGTCCGTTATGGACTGAAGCTTTCTTT	CASSLAGQGPLWTEAFF	many	TRBV12-3/TRBV12-4	TRBJ1-1	TRBD1
TGCAGTGCTAGAGATTCTGGACTAGCGGTAGGGACCCAGTACTTC	CSARDSGLAVGTQYF	many	TRBV20-1	TRBJ2-5	TRBD2
TGTGCCAGCAGCCAAGCTGTCCGGGACTCCACCGGGGAGCTGTTTTTT	CASSQAVRDSTGELFF	many	TRBV4-2	TRBJ2-2	NA
TGTGCCAGCAGGGACATTGGGCACCGAAAAGCTTTCTTT	CASRDIGHRKAFF	many	TRBV27	TRBJ1-1	NA
TGTGCCAGCAGCGTAATTGAGGGTCAGGGGACGAACACTGAAGCTTTCTTT	CASSVIEGQGTNTEAFF	many	TRBV9	TRBJ1-1	NA
TGCAGCGTTGAAGATTCAAGAGGGGCCGGGGAGCTGTTTTTT	CSVEDSRGAGELFF	many	TRBV29-1	TRBJ2-2	NA
TGCAGCGTTGCAGTTAACTCTGGGGCCAACGTCCTGACTTTC	CSVAVNSGANVLTF	many	TRBV29-1	TRBJ2-6	NA
TGTGCCAGCAGCTTAACAGGGATTAGCGCGAACACCGGGGAGCTGTTTTTT	CASSLTGISANTGELFF	many	TRBV7-3	TRBJ2-2	NA
TGCAGCGTTGGGGTAGCGGGAGACACCGGGGAGCTGTTTTTT	CSVGVAGDTGELFF	many	TRBV29-1	TRBJ2-2	TRBD2